Following are 20 T cell receptor beta chains from one sample sequenced in a study of cytomegalovirus exposure and HLA in healthy donors. The data were produced by immunoSEQ multiplex PCR, yet TCRdb's version contains in-frame clones alone and is incomplete. This table holds roughly 100,000 clones, roughly 94% found once. The sequencing sample was made of PBMCs. These receptors were collected from a young woman in good health and CMV-seronegative.

This chain links TRBV30 with TRBJ1-2; tentatively, D is TRBD1 (5 bases). Germline V gene lookup returns CDR1 GTSNPN and CDR2 SVGIG (reference sequence). This CDR3 has 14 residues. V was trimmed by 3 bases and J by 0 bases, leaving 11 bases between them. The CDR3 DNA sequence: TGTGCCTGGAGGTCTCAGGGCTCTAACTATGGCTACACCTTC. It yields the protein CAWRSQGSNYGYTF.

In DNA form, the CDR3 reads TGTGCCAGCAGCGTATCGGAGGACGAACTCTCTGGGGCCAACGTCCTGACTTTC. Translated, it gives CASSVSEDELSGANVLTF. The chain is built from TRBV9 and TRBJ2-6, with D perhaps TRBD2 (5 bases). The V and J ends lost 1 base and 0 bases respectively, with 14 bases between them. CDR3 length equals 18 residues. CDR1 SGDLS and CDR2 YYNGEE come from the germline V gene.

The chain has TRBV6-1 and TRBJ2-5; 13 bases match TRBD2. Germline V gene sequence: CDR1 MNHNS, CDR2 SASEGT. This CDR3 has 14 amino acids. The trim removed 6 bases at V and 5 bases at J, leaving 3 bases unmatched. The CDR3, as DNA: TGTGCCAGCAGCTTACTAGCGGGGGGGGAGACCCAGTACTTC. Amino acids: CASSLLAGGETQYF.

The chain couples TRBV7-2 to TRBJ2-7; D not resolved. CDR1 is SGHTA, CDR2 FQGNSA, per germline. This CDR3 is built from 19 residues. V shed 5 bases and J shed 2 bases, with 28 bases lying between them. The CDR3 sequence: CASSASASATPYRTYEQYF. CDR3 sequence (DNA): TGTGCCAGCAGCGCCAGCGCCAGCGCAACCCCCTATAGGACCTACGAGCAGTACTTC.

V and J are TRBV7-7 and TRBJ2-3, with 11 bases aligning to TRBD2. The length of the CDR3 is 12 residues. Germline loops: CDR1 SSHAT, CDR2 FNYEAQ (reference sequence). CDR3 protein: CASGRGAERRYF. For the CDR3, the DNA is TGTGCTAGCGGGAGGGGAGCGGAGAGGCGGTATTTT.

The chain recombines TRBV5-1 with TRBJ2-1, with 11 nucleotides matching TRBD2. The germline V gene has CDR1 SGHRS and CDR2 YFSETQ. Trimming cost V 3 bases and J 4 bases; bases outside gene matches: 3. The CDR3 totals 15 residues. The CDR3 sequence is CASSWGLADYNEQFF. The DNA of the CDR3 is TGCGCCAGCAGCTGGGGACTAGCGGATTACAATGAGCAGTTCTTC.

The rearrangement links TRBV18 to TRBJ2-1, with TRBD2 matching 11 bases. V lost 3 bases to trimming and J lost 7 bases; unmatched junction nucleotides: 8. This CDR3 spans 16 amino acids. The germline gives CDR1 KGHSH, CDR2 LQKENI. As DNA, the CDR3 is TGTGCCAGCTCACCTACAGGACTAGCGGGCGGAAATGAGCAGTTCTTC. Translated, it gives CASSPTGLAGGNEQFF.

The rearrangement links TRBV4-2 to TRBJ2-3, with 9 nucleotides matching TRBD2. V gave up 0 bases and J gave up 5 bases; unmatched junction bases: 9. This CDR3 spans 17 amino acids. CDR1 is LGHNA and CDR2 is YNFKEQ in the germline V gene. The CDR3 nucleotides read TGTGCCAGCAGCCAAGATCGGATAGCGGGAGAAGGAGATACGCAGTATTTT. Its translation: CASSQDRIAGEGDTQYF.

The chain links TRBV7-8 to TRBJ1-6; D possibly corresponds to TRBD1 (6 bases). V was trimmed by 5 bases and J by 4 bases, leaving 6 bases between them. Germline V gene data show CDR1 as SGHVS and CDR2 as FQNEAQ. This CDR3 has 13 amino acids. CDR3: CASSGQYNSPLHF. Written as DNA, the CDR3 is TGTGCCAGCAGCGGACAGTATAATTCACCCCTCCACTTT.

The chain is built from TRBV5-1 and TRBJ2-2; D possibly corresponds to TRBD2 (6 bases). Germline CDR1 reads SGHRS; CDR2 reads YFSETQ. This CDR3 contains 19 residues. Trimming took 1 base from V and 2 from J, leaving 21 bases between them. CDR3 bases: TGCGCCAGCAGCTTGTACGGAGGGGTCGGTGGAGTAAACACCGGGGAGCTGTTTTTT. It yields the protein CASSLYGGVGGVNTGELFF.

The rearrangement uses TRBV9 and TRBJ2-2; D unclear. Germline V gene lookup returns CDR1 SGDLS and CDR2 YYNGEE. This CDR3 has 15 amino acids. V was cut by 3 bases and J by 0 bases, with 9 bases left in between. The CDR3, as DNA: TGTGCCAGCAGCGATTTCTTAGCGAACACCGGGGAGCTGTTTTTT. Protein: CASSDFLANTGELFF.

This chain uses TRBV14 with TRBJ2-6, with D possibly TRBD1 on 6 matching bases. The V end lost 4 bases, the J end lost 1 base, and 17 bases lay between the germline ends. The CDR3 loop spans 18 amino acids. Germline assignment: CDR1 SGHDN and CDR2 FVKESK. In nucleotides, the CDR3 is TGTGCCAGCAGCCTTCCCCCGGGACAAAGTTCTGGGGCCAACGTCCTGACTTTC. Translation: CASSLPPGQSSGANVLTF. The full variable domain, its missing parts supplied by reference TRBV14 and TRBJ2-6, is EAGVTQFPSHSVIEKGQTVTLRCDPISGHDNLYWYRRVMGKEIKFLLHFVKESKQDESGMPNNRFLAERTGGTYSTLKVQPAELEDSGVYFCASSLPPGQSSGANVLTFGAGSRLTVL.

The chain has TRBV5-8 and TRBJ1-2; TRBD1 matches 7 bases. The trim removed 4 bases at V and 4 bases at J, leaving 13 bases unmatched. The CDR3 contains 16 residues. CDR1 SGHTS and CDR2 YDEGEE come from the germline V gene. CDR3 sequence: CASSDGTAKMIYGYTF. CDR3 DNA: TGTGCCAGCAGCGATGGGACAGCCAAAATGATCTATGGCTACACCTTC.

This clone turned up a few times. The chain uses TRBV7-2 and TRBJ2-1, with no clear D. The CDR3 is 14 residues long. Germline V gives CDR1 SGHTA, CDR2 FQGNSA. Trimming stripped 5 bases from V and 4 bases from J, with 12 bases between. This CDR3 reads CASSPPGWYNEQFF. CDR3 sequence (DNA): TGTGCCAGCAGCCCCCCCGGTTGGTACAATGAGCAGTTCTTC.

The V call is TRBV6-5, the J call TRBJ2-7; tentative D call: TRBD2 (6 bases). The CDR3 contains 15 residues. Germline lookup yields CDR1 MNHEY and CDR2 SVGAGI. Trimming removed 6 bases at V and 3 bases at J, with 18 bases between. The CDR3 reads CASRRDGRGDYEQYF. In DNA form, the CDR3 reads TGTGCCAGCAGGCGGGACGGCCGTGGGGACTACGAGCAGTACTTC.

The chain carries TRBV19 and TRBJ2-7, with 13 bases identical to TRBD2. The CDR3 consists of 16 residues. V shed 5 bases, J shed 2 bases, and the junction held 6 bases outside the gene matches. Germline CDR1 and CDR2: LNHDA and SQIVND (reference sequence). The CDR3 is CASSSRTSGRTYEQYF. The CDR3 DNA reads as TGTGCCAGTAGTTCCCGGACTAGCGGGAGAACCTACGAGCAGTACTTC.

CDR3 sequence: CASSARQGAASVGNTQYF. The CDR3 DNA sequence: TGCGCCAGCAGCGCCCGACAGGGGGCCGCGTCTGTGGGAAATACGCAGTATTTT. This chain joins TRBV5-1 and TRBJ2-3; 10 nucleotides line up with TRBD1. Trimming cost V 4 bases and J 7 bases; bases outside gene matches: 18. The CDR3 is 18 residues long. The germline CDR1 and CDR2 sequences are SGHRS and YFSETQ.

V usage is TRBV7-8 and J usage is TRBJ1-2; 9 positions match TRBD1. V gave up 6 bases and J gave up 7 bases; unmatched junction bases: 24. The CDR3 has 19 amino acids. Germline loops: CDR1 SGHVS, CDR2 FQNEAQ. In DNA, the CDR3 is TGTGCCAGCAGTCTTTTCCCACCTTCCACACAGGGGGCGACGGGTGGCTACACCTTC. This encodes CASSLFPPSTQGATGGYTF.

The V call is TRBV5-6, the J call TRBJ2-5, with D tentatively TRBD2 (5 bases). Trimming removed 4 bases from V and 4 bases from J, with 14 bases in between. This CDR3 region has 14 residues. CDR1 and CDR2 from the germline V gene are SGHDT and YYEEEE. The CDR3 coding sequence is TGTGCCAGCAGCCGTGACTACGCTCTAGAGACCCAGTACTTC. It codes for CASSRDYALETQYF.

V is TRBV6-5 and J is TRBJ2-7; D is perhaps TRBD1 (6 bases). V lost 5 bases to trimming and J lost 3 bases, with 11 bases between them. The CDR3 spans 13 residues. Germline V lookup: CDR1 MNHEY, CDR2 SVGAGI. CDR3 protein: CASSLGQNYEQYF. The CDR3 DNA follows: TGTGCCAGCAGTCTGGGACAAAACTACGAGCAGTACTTC.